These 26 T cell receptor beta chains were all obtained from the same sample, sequenced in a study of blood T cell repertoires in COVID-19. Only in-frame clones appear in the TCRdb table, and some are missing; sequencing was by immunoSEQ multiplex PCR. The repertoire has 200,000 to 300,000 clones, 85% to 90% of them found once; the top ten carry approximately 1.6%. Sequencing used PBMCs or T cells enriched from blood (not recorded which). The receptors were sampled from a man aged 35 to 55 who had recovered from COVID-19.

The V and J genes are TRBV7-2 and TRBJ2-1; a weak D match, TRBD2 (5 bases). In germline, CDR1 is SGHTA, CDR2 FQGNSA. Trimming left V 1 base short and J 10 bases short, with 8 bases between. The CDR3 contains 12 residues. The CDR3 DNA reads as TGTGCCAGCAGCTTAGGCGGGCTCGAGCAGTTCTTC. Translation: CASSLGGLEQFF.

This chain uses TRBV2 with TRBJ2-1; possible D gene TRBD2, 5 bases. Looked up from germline, CDR1 is SNHLY and CDR2 is FYNNEI. Trimming took 3 bases from V and 0 from J, leaving 12 bases between them. This CDR3 comprises 16 residues. CDR3 amino acids: CASSDLGSASYNEQFF. The DNA of the CDR3 is TGTGCCAGCAGTGACTTGGGTAGCGCCTCCTACAATGAGCAGTTCTTC.

This chain connects TRBV30 to TRBJ2-2; D unresolved. Germline V gene lookup returns CDR1 GTSNPN and CDR2 SVGIG (reference sequence). The length of the CDR3 is 11 residues. Trimming stripped 8 bases from V and 4 bases from J, with 8 bases between. The CDR3 sequence is CAISLTGELFF. CDR3 coding DNA: TGTGCCATTTCCCTCACCGGGGAGCTGTTTTTT. Using reference TRBV30 and TRBJ2-2 for the parts outside the CDR3, the full variable domain is SQTIHQWPATLVQPVGSPLSLECTVEGTSNPNLYWYRQAAGRGLQLLFYSVGIGQISSEVPQNLSASRPQDRQFILSSKKLLLSDSGFYLCAISLTGELFFGEGSRLTVL.

The chain uses TRBV7-9 and TRBJ2-7; TRBD2 matches at 8 bases. The CDR3 is made up of 16 amino acids. With V trimmed by 1 base and J by 6 bases, 11 bases remained unmatched. The germline gives CDR1 SEHNR, CDR2 FQNEAQ (reference sequence). CDR3 in DNA: TGTGCCAGCAGCTTAGGCAACCCCTCCGGGGGGGGCGAGCAGTACTTC. Amino acids: CASSLGNPSGGGEQYF.

This chain connects TRBV12-3 or TRBV12-4 to TRBJ2-5, with 7 bases fitting TRBD1. The CDR3 sequence is 13 residues long. V lost 5 bases to trimming and J lost 5 bases; unmatched junction nucleotides: 5. CDR3: CASSQGDRETQYF. CDR3 sequence (DNA): TGTGCCAGCAGTCAGGGGGACCGGGAGACCCAGTACTTC.

This clone showed up just once. The chain recombines TRBV11-2 with TRBJ2-7; the match to TRBD1 covers 7 bases. The germline V gene has CDR1 SGHAT and CDR2 FQNNGV. Trimming removed 5 bases from V and 3 bases from J; junction bases left unmatched: 13. The length of the CDR3 is 16 residues. The DNA of the CDR3 is TGTGCCAGCAGCCCCAGTCCCAAGCGACAGGGCTACGAGCAGTACTTC. Residues: CASSPSPKRQGYEQYF.

DNA of the CDR3: TGTGCCAGCAGCGTATTAGCGGGATACGAGCAGTACTTC. Translating gives CASSVLAGYEQYF. The chain uses TRBV6-4 and TRBJ2-7, with 8 bases that match TRBD2. J gave up 4 bases and V 6 bases, and 5 bases lay outside the gene matches. Germline assignment: CDR1 MRHNA and CDR2 SNTAGT. This CDR3 is built from 13 residues.

This chain uses TRBV3-1 (or the pseudogene TRBV3-2) with TRBJ1-4, with D unclear. CDR1 LGHDT and CDR2 YNNKEL come from the germline V gene (reference sequence). V was trimmed by 4 bases and J by 5 bases, leaving 11 bases between them. The CDR3 covers 14 residues. Here the CDR3 DNA reads TGTGCCAGCAGCCCCTTAGCCGGAAATGAAAAACTGTTTTTT. It codes for CASSPLAGNEKLFF.

The rearrangement joins TRBV11-2 to TRBJ1-1; TRBD1 agrees at 9 bases. The germline gives CDR1 SGHAT, CDR2 FQNNGV. The V gene end was trimmed by 5 bases and the J gene end by 1 base; junction bases not matched to a gene: 8. CDR3 length equals 16 residues. The CDR3, as DNA: TGTGCCAGCAGCCCCTGGGACAGGGTGAAGAACACTGAAGCTTTCTTT. Translating gives CASSPWDRVKNTEAFF.

DNA for the CDR3: TGTGCCATCAGACCAATCTTAGGGACAGGGGGGCCCTCCTACGAGCAGTACTTC. This translates into CAIRPILGTGGPSYEQYF. The genes are TRBV10-3 and TRBJ2-7; the match to TRBD1 covers 11 bases. Trimming cost V 6 bases and J 0 bases; bases outside gene matches: 13. Germline V gene data show CDR1 as ENHRY and CDR2 as SYGVKD. CDR3 length equals 18 residues.

The rearrangement uses TRBV15 and TRBJ1-1; D possibly corresponds to TRBD1 (5 bases). Germline CDR1 reads LNHNV; CDR2 reads YYDKDF (reference sequence). CDR3 size: 20 residues. The V end lost 0 bases, the J end lost 1 base, and 24 bases lay between the germline ends. The chain's CDR3 is CATSRDKNKVRGRPNTEAFF. The CDR3 DNA reads as TGTGCCACCAGCAGAGATAAAAATAAGGTCCGGGGGAGACCGAACACTGAAGCTTTCTTT. The full variable domain, rest sourced from reference TRBV15 and TRBJ1-1, is DAMVIQNPRYQVTQFGKPVTLSCSQTLNHNVMYWYQQKSSQAPKLLFHYYDKDFNNEADTPDNFQSRRPNTSFCFLDIRSPGLGDTAMYLCATSRDKNKVRGRPNTEAFFGQGTRLTVV.

The gene calls are TRBV9 and TRBJ1-4; D is possibly TRBD1 (6 bases). Germline V lookup: CDR1 SGDLS, CDR2 YYNGEE. The V and J ends lost 0 bases and 3 bases respectively, with 12 bases between them. CDR3 length: 16 residues. CDR3 in DNA: TGTGCCAGCAGCGTAGGAGGAACAGGGCCTAATGAAAAACTGTTTTTT. Amino acid sequence: CASSVGGTGPNEKLFF.

The chain couples TRBV7-8 to TRBJ2-4; 16 bases map to TRBD2. Per the germline V gene, CDR1 is SGHVS and CDR2 is FQNEAQ. V dropped 5 bases and J dropped 3; count of bases not matched to a gene: 13. CDR3 length equals 20 residues. CDR3 DNA sequence: TGTGCCAGCAGCCTCCCTCCTCGGGGACTAGCGGGAGGGAGCAAAAACATTCAGTACTTC. Translating it yields CASSLPPRGLAGGSKNIQYF.

The chain links TRBV11-2 to TRBJ1-3; D is unresolved. The V gene lost 0 bases and the J gene lost 0 bases, with 21 bases spanning the gap. The CDR3 sequence is 20 residues long. Germline loops: CDR1 SGHAT, CDR2 FQNNGV. The CDR3 reads CASSLDSPGGSPVSGNTIYF. The CDR3 DNA reads as TGTGCCAGCAGCTTAGATTCGCCGGGAGGGTCTCCAGTCTCTGGAAACACCATATATTTT.

V usage is TRBV5-4 and J usage is TRBJ2-3, with 8 bases matching TRBD1. This CDR3 spans 15 amino acids. The germline CDR1 and CDR2 sequences are SGHNT and YYREEE (reference sequence). V gave up 3 bases and J gave up 0 bases; unmatched junction bases: 3. The CDR3 sequence: CASSWQGASTDTQYF. Written as DNA, the CDR3 is TGTGCCAGCAGCTGGCAGGGGGCGAGCACAGATACGCAGTATTTT.

The gene calls are TRBV7-9 and TRBJ2-3, with 16 nucleotides matching TRBD2. The CDR3 covers 17 residues. Germline loops: CDR1 SEHNR, CDR2 FQNEAQ (reference sequence). V dropped 5 bases and J dropped 3; count of bases not matched to a gene: 5. The CDR3 DNA follows: TGTGCCAGCAGCCTCGGGACTAGCGGGGGGGTAACAGATACGCAGTATTTT. As protein: CASSLGTSGGVTDTQYF. The entire variable domain, with the rest obtained from reference TRBV7-9 and TRBJ2-3, is as follows: DTGVSQNPRHKITKRGQNVTFRCDPISEHNRLYWYRQTLGQGPEFLTYFQNEAQLEKSRLLSDRFSAERPKGSFSTLEIQRTEQGDSAMYLCASSLGTSGGVTDTQYFGPGTRLTVL.

This chain uses TRBV3-1 (or the pseudogene TRBV3-2) with TRBJ1-2; D gene unclear. The CDR3 contains 14 residues. V lost 0 bases and J 8 bases, leaving 13 bases between the germline ends. Germline lookup yields CDR1 LGHDT and CDR2 YNNKEL (reference sequence). In DNA, the CDR3 is TGTGCCAGCAGCCAAGACAAGCCTGCGGGGGGCTACACCTTC. It translates to CASSQDKPAGGYTF.

This clone was recorded a few times. The CDR3 protein is CASSPDVGEQYF. CDR3 DNA sequence: TGTGCCAGCAGCCCCGATGTCGGGGAGCAGTACTTC. The chain uses TRBV7-9 and TRBJ2-7; D call uncertain. Germline CDR1 reads SEHNR; CDR2 reads FQNEAQ (reference sequence). V was cut by 5 bases and J by 7 bases, with 12 bases left in between. This CDR3 is built from 12 residues.

The chain uses TRBV5-1 and TRBJ2-2; D possibly corresponds to TRBD1 (6 bases). CDR1 is SGHRS and CDR2 is YFSETQ in the germline V gene. CDR3 length: 15 residues. The V end was cut by 4 bases, the J end by 4 bases, with 14 bases between. CDR3 sequence reads: CASSLQGFGTGELFF. CDR3 coding DNA: TGCGCCAGCAGCCTACAGGGATTCGGCACCGGGGAGCTGTTTTTT.

The chain recombines TRBV10-3 with TRBJ2-7, with a weak D call TRBD2 (6 bases). Trimming took 3 bases from V and 4 from J, leaving 7 bases between them. Germline CDR1 reads ENHRY; CDR2 reads SYGVKD. The CDR3 contains 12 residues. As DNA, the CDR3 is TGTGCCATCAGTGATGGAGGGTACGAGCAGTACTTC. Protein sequence: CAISDGGYEQYF.

V usage is TRBV27 and J usage is TRBJ2-1, with 11 bases matching TRBD2. V trimming: 6 bases; J trimming: 11 bases; junction bases outside the gene matches: 12. The CDR3 has 15 amino acids. CDR1 and CDR2 (germline): MNHEY, SMNVEV (reference sequence). The CDR3 coding sequence is TGTGCCAGCAGGATTCTAGCGGGGGGATACGGGAAGCAGTTCTTC. It codes for CASRILAGGYGKQFF.

The gene calls are TRBV4-1 and TRBJ2-7; 8 nucleotides match TRBD2. Germline V gene data show CDR1 as MGHRA and CDR2 as YSYEKL. This CDR3 has 13 residues. The V and J ends lost 2 bases and 5 bases, in that order; junction bases with no gene match: 2. The DNA of the CDR3 is TGCGCCAGCAGCCAAAGCGGGAGAGACGAGCAGTACTTC. Its protein is CASSQSGRDEQYF.

The chain is built from TRBV3-1 (or the pseudogene TRBV3-2) and TRBJ2-5; D is ambiguous. CDR1 and CDR2 (germline): LGHDT, YNNKEL (reference sequence). Trimming took off 0 bases at V and 3 bases at J, with 11 bases between the two ends. The CDR3 is made up of 15 amino acids. CDR3 region: CASSQDSRREETQYF. The CDR3 DNA reads as TGTGCCAGCAGCCAAGATAGCCGGAGAGAAGAGACCCAGTACTTC.

The chain carries TRBV7-2 and TRBJ2-5, with D maybe TRBD1 (6 bases). From germline, CDR1 is SGHTA and CDR2 FQGNSA. Trimming left V 5 bases short and J 0 bases short, with 10 bases between. The CDR3 spans 14 residues. The CDR3 nucleotides read TGTGCCAGCAGCCTACAGGGTCACCAAGAGACCCAGTACTTC. This translates into CASSLQGHQETQYF.

The rearrangement links TRBV21-1 to TRBJ1-2; the table names TRBD1, a call not compared with the DNA. TRBV21-1 represents a pseudogene. This CDR3 has 13 residues. The CDR3 DNA reads as TGTGCCAGCAGCAAAAGGCAGGGCCTTGGCTACACCTTC. It codes for CASSKRQGLGYTF.

The V call is TRBV28, the J call TRBJ1-2, with TRBD1 matching over 7 bases. The CDR3 covers 13 residues. The V and J ends lost 6 bases and 6 bases, in that order; junction bases with no gene match: 7. The germline gives CDR1 MDHEN, CDR2 SYDVKM. CDR3 nucleotide sequence: TGTGCCAGCAGACCGGACAGGTTGGATGGCTACACCTTC. Its translation: CASRPDRLDGYTF.